This T cell receptor (beta chain) stems from a study of T-cell reconstitution after alpha-beta-depleted transplantation in children. Construction of the TCRbeta library involved unique molecular identifiers. TCRdb independently ran MiXCR on the PCR reads; one entry per CDR3 protein. Found here are some 550,000 distinct CDR3 sequences, under 30% of them singletons; the top ten hold 13% to 15%. This clonotype came up many times. The antigen remains unidentified. This CDR3 has 17 amino acids. CDR1 and CDR2 from the germline V gene are DFQATT and SNEGSKA (reference sequence). Trimming at V came to 1 base and at J to 0 bases, leaving 6 bases not matched to a gene. Whole-study findings and limits: T-cell numbers and diversity, one year after transplant, stemmed largely from T cells that were newly produced. About two months after transplant, alpha-beta T cells reportedly came from several hundred expanded graft clones.

The sample here was PBMCs, mostly from graft donor cells, taken 360 days after TCRalphabeta/CD19-depleted stem cell transplant. This sequence was found in a boy younger than two who had a stem cell transplant for acute myeloid leukemia, so the T cells may come from the graft donor. The genes are TRBV20-1 and TRBJ1-6; TRBD1 aligns across 7 bases. The CDR3 region is CSARATGVVSYNSPLHF. In DNA form, the CDR3 reads TGCAGTGCTAGAGCAACAGGGGTTGTCTCCTATAATTCACCCCTCCACTTT.